This T cell receptor (beta chain) is from a study of blood T cell repertoires in COVID-19. As for the study in general: Samples of COVID-19 (acute and convalescent) were obtained from the United States, Italy and Spain.

Trimming pared 1 base from V and 0 bases from J, leaving 13 bases between. The CDR3 is 17 amino acids. Per the germline V gene, CDR1 is SGHDN and CDR2 is FVKESK. The repertoire was sequenced with immunoSEQ multiplex PCR; TCRdb's copy has only in-frame clones and lacks some. The sample records over 100,000 clones, 82% being singletons. The specimen sequenced was peripheral blood. This TCR came from a man aged 65 to 79 with acute or convalescent COVID-19. V and J are TRBV14 and TRBJ2-1; possible D gene TRBD2, 6 bases. The DNA for the CDR3 is TGTGCCAGCAGCCAAGTGCGGGGCAGGAGCTCCTACAATGAGCAGTTCTTC. As protein: CASSQVRGRSSYNEQFF. The full variable domain, its missing parts supplied by reference TRBV14 and TRBJ2-1, is EAGVTQFPSHSVIEKGQTVTLRCDPISGHDNLYWYRRVMGKEIKFLLHFVKESKQDESGMPNNRFLAERTGGTYSTLKVQPAELEDSGVYFCASSQVRGRSSYNEQFFGPGTRLTVL.